This T cell receptor (beta chain) was recovered during a study of T cells expressing NK-cell markers. Each CDR3 protein gets one entry in TCRdb, which reprocessed the 5' RACE reads and gives no DNA. The repertoire table contains 550,000 to 600,000 distinct CDR3 sequences. The CDR3 runs to 16 residues. Germline lookup yields CDR1 LNHNV and CDR2 YYDKDF (reference sequence). The source of this sequence is a man aged 18-30 years in good health. The chain has TRBV15 and TRBJ2-3; absent DNA, TCRdb's TRBD1 call cannot be checked. Source material: blood T cells: a sorted CD56 or NKG2C T cell subset, CD4+ or CD8+ T cells, or bulk PBMC T cells (not recorded which). The CDR3 loop reads CATSRDRSADTDTQYF.